This paragraph covers one TCR beta chain sequence. This sample was taken from a study of blood T cell repertoires in COVID-19. Study-wide context: Sites across the United States, Italy and Spain contributed samples from acute and convalescent COVID-19. Sources were T cells, B-cell-depleted T cells, or PBMCs; the material itself was cDNA or gDNA.

Generated by immunoSEQ multiplex PCR, the TCRdb table keeps only in-frame clones and is missing some. Among some 120,000 clones listed, 86% were seen once. This TCR came from a man in his forties with acute or convalescent COVID-19. Sequenced input: peripheral blood.

CDR3 DNA sequence: TGTGCCAGCAGCTTGAGGCTAGCCTACAATGAGCAGTTCTTC. It codes for CASSLRLAYNEQFF. The J gene is TRBJ2-1, the V gene TRBV5-6; D remains ambiguous. V was pared by 1 base and J by 2 bases, with 7 bases between. Germline CDR1 reads SGHDT; CDR2 reads YYEEEE. This CDR3 is built from 14 residues.